This TCR beta chain comes out of a study of blood T cells in healthy people across ages. Study-wide results and caveats: CMV status of donors was not determined, possibly confounding expanded clonotype changes.

Notes on this clonotype: No antigen is known for it.

V was clipped by 1 base and J by 4 bases, with 13 bases between them. CDR1 is LGHDT, CDR2 YNNKEL, per germline (reference sequence). The CDR3 has 16 amino acids. The authors extracted at least 5 micrograms of total RNA per sample. A J-beta primer mix and a sample-barcoded 5' primer were used in a second PCR of about 6 to 12 cycles. TCRdb recomputed calls from the 5' RACE reads with MiXCR, one row per CDR3 protein. The data contain roughly 570,000 distinct CDR3 sequences, about 26% of them seen just once; the ten biggest clones take up about a fifth. This chain joins TRBV3-1 and TRBJ1-4, with D hard to call. The sequenced sample was blood. The TCR sequence derives from a woman in her 70s in good health. The CDR3 here is CASSQGVRNSNEKLFF. The CDR3 nucleotides read TGTGCCAGCAGCCAAGGCGTGCGGAACAGTAATGAAAAACTGTTTTTT.